The rows below give T cell receptor beta chains drawn from one sample of a study of cytomegalovirus exposure and HLA in healthy donors. The repertoire was sequenced with immunoSEQ multiplex PCR; TCRdb's copy has only in-frame clones and lacks some. The data show roughly 260,000 clones, roughly 86% seen once. Sequenced sample: PBMCs. Every receptor here comes from a middle-aged woman in good health and CMV-seropositive. CDR3s include the opening cysteine and the closing phenylalanine or tryptophan. A D gene is named only where the DNA matches it firmly. The size entry is marked missing in some rows and otherwise reads once, few, many or a size class.

>.|.|TRBV7-9|TRBJ1-6
CASSMGGSRNSPLHF
TGTGCCAGCAGCATGGGGGGGAGCAGGAATTCACCCCTCCACTTT
>.|.|TRBV13|TRBJ1-1
CASSNRQFSSTKAFF
TGTGCCAGCAGCAACAGACAGTTCTCGAGCACTAAAGCTTTCTTT
>few|.|TRBV9|TRBJ2-7
CASSPRGSAYEQYF
TGTGCCAGCAGCCCCCGGGGTAGCGCCTACGAGCAGTACTTC
>.|.|TRBV2|TRBJ1-2
CASSGTGGTDYGYTF
TGTGCCAGCAGTGGAACTGGAGGGACGGACTATGGCTACACCTTC
>.|.|TRBV13|TRBJ2-7
CASSLETASEQYF
TGTGCCAGCAGCTTAGAGACAGCAAGCGAGCAGTACTTC
>.|.|TRBV2|TRBJ2-7
CASSVGLGGEQYF
TGTGCCAGCAGTGTGGGGCTCGGCGGCGAGCAGTACTTC
>.|.|TRBV11-2|TRBJ2-7
CASSRDIRPARF
TGTGCCAGCAGCCGGGACATCCGTCCCGCGAGGTTC
>few|.|TRBV6-5|TRBJ1-2
CASSYSRGNYGYTF
TGTGCCAGCAGTTACAGTCGGGGGAACTATGGCTACACCTTC
>once|TRBD2|TRBV6-1|TRBJ2-5
CASSAMREPGLAGETQYF
TGTGCCAGCAGTGCAATGAGAGAACCGGGACTAGCGGGAGAGACCCAGTACTTC
>once|.|TRBV29-1|TRBJ2-1
CSVRRTDNEQFF
TGCAGCGTTCGGAGAACGGACAATGAGCAGTTCTTC
>once|.|TRBV28|TRBJ1-1
CASSFRSGLWFEAFF
TGTGCCAGCAGTTTCAGGTCTGGCTTGTGGTTTGAAGCTTTCTTT
>.|.|TRBV6-5|TRBJ1-4
CASTAGAGEKLFF
TGTGCCAGCACCGCGGGGGCAGGTGAAAAACTGTTTTTT
>.|.|TRBV19|TRBJ1-3
CASSIDARAGNTIYF
TGTGCCAGTAGTATAGATGCGAGGGCTGGAAACACCATATATTTT
>.|.|TRBV9|TRBJ2-3
CASSVDVAESTDTQYF
TGTGCCAGCAGCGTAGATGTAGCGGAGAGCACAGATACGCAGTATTTT
>.|.|TRBV11-3|TRBJ2-7
CASSSGTYEQYF
TGTGCCAGCAGCTCCGGGACCTACGAGCAGTACTTC
>.|.|TRBV11-2|TRBJ2-7
CASSLDQGPYEQYF
TGTGCCAGCAGCTTAGACCAGGGTCCCTACGAGCAGTACTTC
>.|.|TRBV30|TRBJ1-1
CAWSRGGEHLYTEAFF
TGTGCCTGGAGCCGTGGAGGGGAGCACTTGTACACTGAAGCTTTCTTT
>.|.|TRBV7-2|TRBJ2-3
CASRRTPTSTDTQYF
TGTGCCAGCAGACGGACACCGACTAGCACAGATACGCAGTATTTT
>.|.|TRBV7-9|TRBJ1-2
CASSYPFGGLASGYTF
TGTGCCAGCAGCTACCCGTTTGGGGGCCTGGCATCCGGCTACACCTTC
>few|TRBD1|TRBV18|TRBJ1-1
CASSIRDRTDMNTEAFF
TGTGCCAGCTCAATAAGGGACAGGACAGACATGAACACTGAAGCTTTCTTT
>.|TRBD2|TRBV18|TRBJ2-7
CASTPGTSAFYEQYF
TGTGCCAGCACTCCAGGGACTAGCGCTTTCTACGAGCAGTACTTC
>.|.|TRBV5-6|TRBJ1-1
CASSLWQSMNTEAFF
TGTGCCAGCAGCTTGTGGCAGTCCATGAACACTGAAGCTTTCTTT
>.|.|TRBV29-1|TRBJ2-3
CSVDRGDTQYF
TGCAGCGTTGATAGGGGCGATACGCAGTATTTT
>.|TRBD2|TRBV5-1|TRBJ2-2
CASRPTGTSTGELFF
TGCGCCAGCAGGCCAACCGGGACTAGCACCGGGGAGCTGTTTTTT
>.|.|TRBV19|TRBJ2-5
CASTTGTQGLGETQYF
TGTGCCAGTACAACAGGAACCCAGGGGCTTGGGGAGACCCAGTACTTC
>.|TRBD2|TRBV28|TRBJ2-1
CASLGRGESYNEQFF
TGTGCCAGCCTTGGACGGGGGGAGTCCTACAATGAGCAGTTCTTC
>.|TRBD1|TRBV27|TRBJ2-1
CASSRITGTGVYNEQFF
TGTGCCAGCAGTCGAATCACCGGGACAGGGGTCTACAATGAGCAGTTCTTC
>.|.|TRBV7-6|TRBJ1-1
CASSPTSRVDEAFF
TGTGCCAGCAGCCCCACGAGCAGGGTGGATGAAGCTTTCTTT
>.|TRBD2|TRBV11-3|TRBJ2-1
CASSLASGSPSFF
TGTGCCAGCAGCTTAGCAAGCGGGAGCCCTTCGTTCTTC
>.|.|TRBV15|TRBJ2-3
CATRVGASTDTQYF
TGTGCCACCAGGGTAGGGGCCAGCACAGATACGCAGTATTTT
>.|.|TRBV7-9|TRBJ1-1
CSSSFQGLENTEAFF
TGTTCCAGCAGCTTCCAGGGGCTAGAGAACACTGAAGCTTTCTTT
>once|.|TRBV27|TRBJ2-1
CASSHLSNEQFF
TGTGCCAGCAGTCACCTTAGTAATGAGCAGTTCTTC
>.|.|TRBV2|TRBJ1-1
CASSEGAQRGTEAFF
TGTGCCAGCAGTGAAGGGGCCCAAAGGGGGACTGAAGCTTTCTTT
>.|.|TRBV12-5|TRBJ2-3
CASGPRDSSTDTQYF
TGTGCTAGTGGTCCGCGGGACAGTAGCACAGATACGCAGTATTTT
>.|.|TRBV6-1|TRBJ1-3
CASGSSGNTIYF
TGTGCCAGCGGCTCCTCTGGAAACACCATATATTTT
>.|.|TRBV28|TRBJ1-2
CASRRGGAYGYTF
TGTGCCAGCAGGCGAGGGGGGGCTTATGGCTACACCTTC
>.|.|TRBV4-2|TRBJ2-3
CASSQQLRAGSTDTQYF
TGTGCCAGCAGCCAACAACTTAGGGCGGGGAGCACAGATACGCAGTATTTT
>.|TRBD1|TRBV6-5|TRBJ2-7
CASSYWRQGYEQYF
TGTGCCAGCAGTTACTGGAGACAGGGCTACGAGCAGTACTTC
>once|.|TRBV6-5|TRBJ1-2
CASSLTPVRFESYTF
TGTGCCAGCAGCCTTACTCCCGTCAGGTTTGAGAGCTACACCTTC
>.|TRBD2|TRBV7-2|TRBJ2-2
CASSLTSGVNTGELFF
TGTGCCAGCAGCTTAACTAGCGGGGTGAACACCGGGGAGCTGTTTTTT
>.|.|TRBV28|TRBJ1-1
CATSSGGAYTEAFF
TGTGCCACTTCCTCGGGGGGAGCGTACACTGAAGCTTTCTTT
>.|TRBD2|TRBV7-9|TRBJ2-1
CASSSGTSGPPEQFF
TGTGCCAGCAGCTCCGGGACTAGTGGACCCCCCGAGCAGTTCTTC
>.|TRBD1|TRBV27|TRBJ2-7
CASSPGQVYYEQYF
TGTGCCAGCAGTCCGGGACAGGTCTACTACGAGCAGTACTTC
>.|TRBD1|TRBV27|TRBJ1-5
CASSFSGTGFQPQHF
TGTGCCAGCAGTTTTTCCGGGACAGGGTTTCAGCCCCAGCATTTT
>.|TRBD1|TRBV7-2|TRBJ1-5
CASSLVGTVNQPQHF
TGTGCCAGCAGCTTAGTTGGGACAGTAAATCAGCCCCAGCATTTT
>.|.|TRBV28|TRBJ1-1
CASSLVFPEAFF
TGTGCCAGCAGTTTAGTATTCCCTGAAGCTTTCTTT
>few|TRBD2|TRBV19|TRBJ2-3
CASSGRLAGVVDTQYF
TGTGCCAGTAGTGGACGACTAGCGGGAGTTGTAGATACGCAGTATTTT
>.|.|TRBV18|TRBJ2-3
CASSPPGSGSTDTQYF
TGTGCCAGCTCACCCCCGGGGAGCGGGAGCACAGATACGCAGTATTTT
>.|.|TRBV7-9|TRBJ1-1
CASSSQGNTEAFF
TGTGCCAGCAGCTCGCAGGGAAACACTGAAGCTTTCTTT
>.|TRBD2|TRBV4-1|TRBJ2-1
CASSQDTSGRNYNEQFF
TGCGCCAGCAGCCAAGATACTAGCGGGAGGAACTACAATGAGCAGTTCTTC
>once|.|TRBV27|TRBJ2-3
CASSFGGSTDTQYF
TGTGCCAGCAGTTTTGGCGGTAGCACAGATACGCAGTATTTT